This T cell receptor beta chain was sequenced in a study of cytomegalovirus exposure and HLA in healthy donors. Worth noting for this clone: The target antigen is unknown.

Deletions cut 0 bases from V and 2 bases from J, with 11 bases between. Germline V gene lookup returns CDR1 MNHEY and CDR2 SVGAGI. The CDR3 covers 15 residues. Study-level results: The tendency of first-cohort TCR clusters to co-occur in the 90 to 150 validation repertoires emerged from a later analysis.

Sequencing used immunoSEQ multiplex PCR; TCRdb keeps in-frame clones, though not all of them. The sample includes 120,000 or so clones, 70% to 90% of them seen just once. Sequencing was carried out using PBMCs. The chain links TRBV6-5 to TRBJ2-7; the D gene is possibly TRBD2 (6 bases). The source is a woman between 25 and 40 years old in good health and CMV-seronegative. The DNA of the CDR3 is TGTGCCAGCAGTTACTCCGGGACTTCTCCCTACGAGCAGTACTTC. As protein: CASSYSGTSPYEQYF.